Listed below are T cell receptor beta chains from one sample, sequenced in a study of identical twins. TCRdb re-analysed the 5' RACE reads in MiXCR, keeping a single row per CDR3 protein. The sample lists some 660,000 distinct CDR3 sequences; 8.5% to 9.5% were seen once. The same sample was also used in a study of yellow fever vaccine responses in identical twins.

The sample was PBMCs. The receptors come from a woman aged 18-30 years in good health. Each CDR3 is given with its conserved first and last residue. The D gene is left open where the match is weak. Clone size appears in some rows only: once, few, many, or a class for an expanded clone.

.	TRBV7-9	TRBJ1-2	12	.	TGTGCCAGCAGCGCAGGGGTTCATGGCTACACCTTC	CASSAGVHGYTF
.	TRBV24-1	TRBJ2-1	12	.	TGTGCCACCAGTGACGAAGGGTGGGGGCAGTTCTTC	CATSDEGWGQFF
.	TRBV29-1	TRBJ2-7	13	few	TGCAGCGTGGGTCACGGCGGGTCCTACGAGCAGTACTTC	CSVGHGGSYEQYF
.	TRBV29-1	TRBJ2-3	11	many	TGCAGCGTTGAAGATCTCAAAGCGCAGTATTTT	CSVEDLKAQYF
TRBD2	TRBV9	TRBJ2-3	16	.	TGTGCCAGCAGCGCCCTAGCGGGGGGGCAGGGAGATACGCAGTATTTT	CASSALAGGQGDTQYF
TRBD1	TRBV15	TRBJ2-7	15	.	TGTGCCACCAGCAGAGATAACAGGGGGCTCGACGAGCAGTACTTC	CATSRDNRGLDEQYF
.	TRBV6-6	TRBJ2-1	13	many	TGTGCCAGCAGAAACCTCGACAGAAATGAGCAGTTCTTC	CASRNLDRNEQFF
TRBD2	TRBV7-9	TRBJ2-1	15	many	TGTGCCAGCAGCTACCCGACTAGCGGGAGATATGAGCAGTTCTTC	CASSYPTSGRYEQFF
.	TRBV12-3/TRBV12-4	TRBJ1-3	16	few	TGTGCCAGCAGTTTAGTAGGAGTGCACTCTGGAAACACCATATATTTT	CASSLVGVHSGNTIYF
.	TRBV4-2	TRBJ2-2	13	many	TGTGCCAGCAGCCAGCATCCCGGGGGGGAGCTGTTTTTT	CASSQHPGGELFF
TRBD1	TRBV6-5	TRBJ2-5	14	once	TGTGCCAGCAGTTACAGGGGGCGTCAAGAGACCCAGTACTTC	CASSYRGRQETQYF
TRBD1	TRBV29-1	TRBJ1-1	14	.	TGCAGCGTTGAAGATCGGGACAGGGGGAATCGAGCTTTCTTT	CSVEDRDRGNRAFF
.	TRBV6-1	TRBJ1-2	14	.	TGTGCCAGCAGTGAAGCTGACAGTGATTATGGCTACACCTTC	CASSEADSDYGYTF
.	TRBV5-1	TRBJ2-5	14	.	TGCGCCAGCAGCTTGGGAAACGGACAAGAGACCCAGTACTTC	CASSLGNGQETQYF
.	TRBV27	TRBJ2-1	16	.	TGTGCCAGCAGTAGGAGACCGGGATCCTCCTACAATGAGCAGTTCTTC	CASSRRPGSSYNEQFF
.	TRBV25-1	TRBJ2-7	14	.	TGTGCCAGCAGTGACGGGGACGTTAGCTACGTGCAGTACTTC	CASSDGDVSYVQYF
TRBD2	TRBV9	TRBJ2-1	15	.	TGTGCCAGCAGCGTAGCGGTGGGAGGGTACAATGAGCAGTTCTTC	CASSVAVGGYNEQFF
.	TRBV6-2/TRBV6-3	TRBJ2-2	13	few	TGTGCCAGCAAATTGGGGGTCACCGGGGAGCTGTTTTTT	CASKLGVTGELFF
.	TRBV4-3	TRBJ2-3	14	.	TGCGCCAGCAGCCAAGGCAGTAGGACAGATACGCAGTATTTT	CASSQGSRTDTQYF
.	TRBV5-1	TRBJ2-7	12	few	TGCGCCAGCAGCGCGAGGTCCTACGAGCAGTACTTC	CASSARSYEQYF
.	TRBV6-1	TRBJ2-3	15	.	TGTGCCAGCAGGCTGACAGGCTCGGGGGCAGATACGCAGTATTTT	CASRLTGSGADTQYF
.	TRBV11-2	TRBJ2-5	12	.	TGTGCCAGCACCCGGACTGAAGAGACCCAGTACTTC	CASTRTEETQYF
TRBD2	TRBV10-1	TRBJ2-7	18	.	TGCGCCAGCAGTGACTACTCCCCGGGACTAGCGGGAGTCTACGAGCAGTACTTC	CASSDYSPGLAGVYEQYF
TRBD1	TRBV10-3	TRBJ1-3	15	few	TGTGCCATCAGTGAGGGGACAGGATTCGGAAACACCATATATTTT	CAISEGTGFGNTIYF
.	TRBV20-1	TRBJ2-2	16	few	TGCAGTGCTAGAGTTAACAGGGACCTGGACACCGGGGAGCTGTTTTTT	CSARVNRDLDTGELFF
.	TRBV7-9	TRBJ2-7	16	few	TGTGCCAGCAGCAGGGAGGGACAGCGTGACTCCTACGAGCAGTACTTC	CASSREGQRDSYEQYF
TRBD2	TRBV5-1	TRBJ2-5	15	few	TGCGCCAGCAGGCCGATAGCGGGCGCGCAAGAGACCCAGTACTTC	CASRPIAGAQETQYF
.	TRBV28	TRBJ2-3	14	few	TGTGCCAGCGCTGGGCTCACTCGCACAGATACGCAGTATTTT	CASAGLTRTDTQYF
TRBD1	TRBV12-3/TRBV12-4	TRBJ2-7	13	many	TGTGCCAGCAGTCGACAGGGTAAGGGCGAGCAGTACTTC	CASSRQGKGEQYF
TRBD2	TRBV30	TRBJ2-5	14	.	TGTGCCTGGAGTGTACTAGCGGGGCAAGAGACCCAGTACTTC	CAWSVLAGQETQYF
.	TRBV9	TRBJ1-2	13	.	TGTGCCAGCAGCCCTGACAGATATTATGGCTACACCTTC	CASSPDRYYGYTF
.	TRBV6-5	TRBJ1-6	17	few	TGTGCCAGCAGTTACCGGGGGAGGGCCAACTTACCTTCACCCCTCCACTTT	CASSYRGRANLPSPLHF
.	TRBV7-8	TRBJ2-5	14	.	TGTGCCAGCAGCTTCTTACAAGGGGTTGAGACCCAGTACTTC	CASSFLQGVETQYF
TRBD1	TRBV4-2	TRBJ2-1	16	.	TGTGCCAGCAGCCAAGAACCAGGGGGCAGATACAATGAGCAGTTCTTC	CASSQEPGGRYNEQFF
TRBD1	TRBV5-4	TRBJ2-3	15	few	TGTGCCAGCAGGCTTGCAGGGGGTCTTACAGATACGCAGTATTTT	CASRLAGGLTDTQYF
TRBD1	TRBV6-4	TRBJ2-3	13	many	TGTGCCACCGGACAGGGGGAAACAGATACGCAGTATTTT	CATGQGETDTQYF
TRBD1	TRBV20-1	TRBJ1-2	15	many	TGCAGTGCTAGGGACAGGGGGCAAGTTCCCTATGGCTACACCTTC	CSARDRGQVPYGYTF
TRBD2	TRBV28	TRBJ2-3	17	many	TGTGCCAGCAGTTTAACGCTACTCGGGCGGGGGGCAGATACGCAGTATTTT	CASSLTLLGRGADTQYF
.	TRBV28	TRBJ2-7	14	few	TGTGCCAGCAGTGCCCGACTAGAGCCGTGGGAGCAGTACTTC	CASSARLEPWEQYF
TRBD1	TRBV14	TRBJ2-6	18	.	TGTGCCAGCAGCTTCCGGACAGGGGCGCCCCGGGGGGCCAACGTCCTGACTTTC	CASSFRTGAPRGANVLTF
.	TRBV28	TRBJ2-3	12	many	TGTGCCTGCTCGGACTCTACAGATACGCAGTATTTT	CACSDSTDTQYF
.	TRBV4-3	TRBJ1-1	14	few	TGCGCCAGCAGCCAAGATGTCGGCTACACTGAAGCTTTCTTT	CASSQDVGYTEAFF
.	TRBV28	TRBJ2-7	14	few	TGTGCCAGCAGTTTTACAGGGTACGGCTACGAGCAGTACTTC	CASSFTGYGYEQYF
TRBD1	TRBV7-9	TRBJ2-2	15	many	TGTGCCAGCAGCTCAAGGACAGGGAACACCGGGGAGCTGTTTTTT	CASSSRTGNTGELFF
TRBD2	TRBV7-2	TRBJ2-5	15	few	TGTGCCAGCAGCTTAATGGTGCGGGAGTTTGAGACCCAGTACTTC	CASSLMVREFETQYF
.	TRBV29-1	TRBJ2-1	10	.	TGCAGCGTTGACCCCGAGGAGCAGTTCTTC	CSVDPEEQFF
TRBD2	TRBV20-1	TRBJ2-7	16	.	TGCAGTGCTAGAGATTGGACTAGCGTTGGCTCCTACGAGCAGTACTTC	CSARDWTSVGSYEQYF
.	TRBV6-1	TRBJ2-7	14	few	TGTGCCAGCAGGAAAGGGACACCCTCCTACGAGCAGTACTTC	CASRKGTPSYEQYF
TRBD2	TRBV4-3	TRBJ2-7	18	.	TGCGCCAGCAGCCAGGTGGGACTAGCGGAGCTGAAAGTAGGCGAGCAGTACTTC	CASSQVGLAELKVGEQYF
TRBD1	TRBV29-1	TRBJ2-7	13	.	TGCAGCGCTCACGGGACAGGGGCTCACGAGCAGTACTTC	CSAHGTGAHEQYF
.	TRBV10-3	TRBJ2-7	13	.	TGTGCCAGCCTAGCTCAGCCCACCTACGAGCAGTACTTC	CASLAQPTYEQYF
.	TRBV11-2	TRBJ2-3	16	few	TGTGCCAGCAGCTTACTCTGGGGGCGAGGAGATGATACGCAGTATTTT	CASSLLWGRGDDTQYF
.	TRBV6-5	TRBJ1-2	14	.	TGTGCCAGCAGTTACTCGGGCAGAACAGGTGGCTACACCTTC	CASSYSGRTGGYTF
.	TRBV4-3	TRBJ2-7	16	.	TGCGCCAGCAGCCAAGATTTACGTCAGACCTCCTACGAGCAGTACTTC	CASSQDLRQTSYEQYF
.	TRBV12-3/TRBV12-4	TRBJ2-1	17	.	TGTGCCAGCAGTTTAAGACCCCCCTCGGGAGACTACAATGAGCAGTTCTTC	CASSLRPPSGDYNEQFF
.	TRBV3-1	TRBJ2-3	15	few	TGTGCCAGCAGCCAAGTGACCAATAGTCCAGATACGCAGTATTTT	CASSQVTNSPDTQYF
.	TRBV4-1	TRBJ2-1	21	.	TGCGCCAGCAGCCAATCTCGCGGCTCCTTAATACGGCGGGCAAACGGCAATGAGCAGTTCTTC	CASSQSRGSLIRRANGNEQFF